Listed here are 3 T cell receptor beta chains from one sample, sequenced in a study of identical twins. From the 5' RACE reads, TCRdb called clonotypes with MiXCR, one entry per CDR3 protein. The sample lists around 490,000 distinct CDR3 sequences, about a fifth seen once, with around 0.47% in the top ten. These same records also appear under a second study, on yellow fever vaccine responses in identical twins.

The sequenced sample was CD4+ T cells sorted from blood. These receptor sequences come from a woman between 18 and 29 years old in good health.

The V and J genes are TRBV24-1 and TRBJ2-1; TRBD2 might be the D (6 bases). Germline V CDR1 and CDR2: KGHDR, SFDVKD. This CDR3 has 16 amino acids. V was cut by 0 bases and J by 2 bases, with 10 bases left in between. The CDR3 here is CATSDLGGNAYNEQFF. The CDR3 DNA is TGTGCCACCAGTGATTTGGGGGGGAATGCCTACAATGAGCAGTTCTTC.

This clonotype showed up just a few times. The chain combines TRBV4-1 with TRBJ2-2; TRBD2 matches 11 bases. Germline CDR1 MGHRA, CDR2 YSYEKL. The CDR3 sequence is 13 residues long. V was pared by 9 bases and J by 7 bases, with 4 bases of the junction left unmatched. CDR3 region: CASRLAGHGELFF. In nucleotides, the CDR3 is TGCGCCAGTAGACTAGCGGGGCACGGGGAGCTGTTTTTT.

In this sample, this clonotype turned up a few times. The junction departs from the called germline gene at one end, perhaps through a read error. The V gene is TRBV20-1, the J gene TRBJ2-2, with 7 positions matching TRBD2. CDR1 and CDR2 (germline): DFQATT, SNEGSKA (reference sequence). The length of the CDR3 is 17 residues. In DNA, the CDR3 is TGCTGTGCTAGAGATATAGGCGGGACTACCGACACCGGGGAGCTGTTTTTT. Translation: CCARDIGGTTDTGELFF.